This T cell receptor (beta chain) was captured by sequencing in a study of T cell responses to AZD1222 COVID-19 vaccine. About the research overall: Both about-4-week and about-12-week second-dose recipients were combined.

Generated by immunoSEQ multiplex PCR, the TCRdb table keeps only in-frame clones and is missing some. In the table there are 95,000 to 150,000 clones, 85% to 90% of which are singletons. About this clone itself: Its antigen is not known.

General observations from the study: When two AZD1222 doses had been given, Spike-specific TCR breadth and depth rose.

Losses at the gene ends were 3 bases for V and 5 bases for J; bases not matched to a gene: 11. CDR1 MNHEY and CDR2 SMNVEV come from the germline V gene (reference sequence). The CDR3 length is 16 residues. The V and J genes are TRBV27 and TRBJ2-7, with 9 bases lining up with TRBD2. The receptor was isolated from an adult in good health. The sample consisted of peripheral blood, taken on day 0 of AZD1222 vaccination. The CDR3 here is CASSFGSGGPLDEQYF. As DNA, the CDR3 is TGTGCCAGCAGTTTCGGTAGCGGGGGCCCATTGGACGAGCAGTACTTC.